This T cell receptor beta chain was recovered during a study of T-cell reconstitution after alpha-beta-depleted transplantation in children. V lost 5 bases and J lost 4, with 12 bases in between. This CDR3 is 13 amino acids long. The V gene's germline CDR1 is LNHDA and CDR2 SQIVND (reference sequence). As it was prepared, the TCRbeta library received unique molecular identifiers. Via MiXCR, TCRdb re-called the PCR reads, giving one row per CDR3 protein. The table lists tens of thousands of distinct CDR3 sequences, 4.9% of them singletons. This clonotype has more than one count but fewer than ten. The V and J genes are TRBV19 and TRBJ2-7, with unresolved D. This sequence was found in a boy under two years old who had a stem cell transplant for acute myeloid leukemia, so the T cells may come from the graft donor. The material sequenced was PBMCs, mostly from graft donor cells, taken 180 days after TCRalphabeta/CD19-depleted stem cell transplant. The CDR3 DNA reads TGTGCCAGTAGTGCAGGCAGGTTATACGAGCAGTACTTC. The encoded protein is CASSAGRLYEQYF.